The 14 T cell receptor beta chains presented below share a single source sample, sequenced in a study of long-term antiretroviral therapy in people with HIV. immunoSEQ v3.0 was run at survey level. The repertoire was sequenced with immunoSEQ multiplex PCR; TCRdb's copy has only in-frame clones and lacks some. The repertoire holds approximately 15,000 clones, with more than 60% as singletons. The sample here was unsorted PBMCs, taken roughly 2.2 years before starting antiretroviral therapy. These receptors were obtained from a young man with HIV.

This clone has only one observation. The chain is built from TRBV11-2 and TRBJ2-7; D is uncertain. Trimming left V 1 base short and J 2 bases short, with 18 bases between. There are 17 residues in the CDR3. Per germline, CDR1 SGHAT and CDR2 FQNNGV. The CDR3, as DNA: TGTGCCAGCAGCTTAGCCCCTCCATCCAGTGTTACCTACGAGCAGTACTTC. It specifies CASSLAPPSSVTYEQYF.

The chain is built from TRBV7-8 and TRBJ2-7; 9 positions agree with TRBD2. Germline V CDR1 and CDR2: SGHVS, FQNEAQ. Trimming removed 3 bases from V and 3 bases from J; junction bases left unmatched: 9. The CDR3 is 16 amino acids. CDR3 nucleotide sequence: TGTGCCAGCAGCTTTCTAGCGGCTAGCGGGATCTACGAGCAGTACTTC. Its translation is CASSFLAASGIYEQYF.

CDR3 amino acids: CASSFELPPNTGELFF. The CDR3 coding sequence is TGTGCCAGCAGCTTTGAACTACCTCCGAACACCGGGGAGCTGTTTTTT. The V call is TRBV7-2, the J call TRBJ2-2, with no clear D. CDR1 is SGHTA, CDR2 FQGNSA, per germline. The CDR3 covers 16 residues. The germline V and J ends were trimmed by 3 bases and 0 bases, with 11 bases remaining between them.

This chain joins TRBV5-1 and TRBJ2-2, with a possible D match to TRBD1 (5 bases). With 1 base removed from V and 5 bases from J, the gap between germline ends came to 15 bases. In germline, CDR1 is SGHRS, CDR2 YFSETQ. CDR3 length equals 16 residues. The CDR3 here is CASSLSGQIGTGELFF. For the CDR3, the DNA is TGCGCCAGCAGCTTGTCAGGGCAGATTGGGACCGGGGAGCTGTTTTTT.

The rearrangement uses TRBV6-5 and TRBJ2-2; no firm D call. V shed 0 bases and J shed 6 bases, with 8 bases lying between them. This CDR3 has 14 amino acids. The germline gives CDR1 MNHEY, CDR2 SVGAGI. CDR3 sequence: CASSYSDSAGELFF. CDR3 bases: TGTGCCAGCAGTTACTCGGATTCGGCCGGGGAGCTGTTTTTT.

The genes are TRBV18 and TRBJ1-4; TRBD1 agrees at 7 bases. V shed 0 bases, J shed 4 bases, and the junction held 8 bases outside the gene matches. This CDR3 is 17 amino acids long. The germline V gene encodes CDR1 KGHSH and CDR2 LQKENI. CDR3 residues: CASSPPPDRANNEKLFF. Here the CDR3 DNA reads TGTGCCAGCTCACCACCCCCCGACAGGGCGAATAATGAAAAACTGTTTTTT. Variable domain in full (rest from reference TRBV18 and TRBJ1-4): NAGVMQNPRHLVRRRGQEARLRCSPMKGHSHVYWYRQLPEEGLKFMVYLQKENIIDESGMPKERFSAEFPKEGPSILRIQQVVRGDSAAYFCASSPPPDRANNEKLFFGSGTQLSVL.

The genes are TRBV25-1 and TRBJ2-7, with D tentatively TRBD2 (5 bases). Germline CDR1 and CDR2: MGHDK and SYGVNS. This CDR3 comprises 13 residues. V lost 6 bases to trimming and J lost 2 bases, with 11 bases between them. CDR3 protein: CASSPPGTYEQYF. The CDR3 bases are TGTGCCAGCAGCCCCCCCGGGACCTACGAGCAGTACTTC.

The chain combines TRBV14 with TRBJ2-7; D possibly matches TRBD1 or TRBD2 (6 bases each). V dropped 3 bases and J dropped 6 bases, with 15 bases sitting between them. Germline values: CDR1 SGHDN, CDR2 FVKESK. CDR3 length equals 14 residues. CDR3 DNA: TGTGCCAGCAGCCAGGTACAGGGAGGTATCGAGCAGTACTTC. Protein product: CASSQVQGGIEQYF.

This clone was detected a few times. This chain links TRBV28 with TRBJ1-5, with 8 bases identical to TRBD1. Germline CDR1 reads MDHEN; CDR2 reads SYDVKM. The CDR3 loop spans 14 amino acids. The junction had 4 bases not matched to a gene; V was cut back by 5 bases and J by 4 bases. As DNA, the CDR3 is TGTGCCAGCAGTGATAACAGGGGGAATCAGCCCCAGCATTTT. Translating gives CASSDNRGNQPQHF.

This clone was found a few times. V usage is TRBV28 and J usage is TRBJ1-2; no firm D call. CDR3 length: 11 residues. Trimming took 10 bases from V and 4 from J, leaving 10 bases between them. Looked up from germline, CDR1 is MDHEN and CDR2 is SYDVKM. The CDR3 here is CATSDVYGYTF. Written as DNA, the CDR3 is TGTGCCACCAGCGACGTCTATGGCTACACCTTC.

The rearrangement joins TRBV29-1 to TRBJ2-7, with no clear D. The germline V gene has CDR1 SQVTM and CDR2 ANQGSEA. This CDR3 contains 12 residues. V was pared by 6 bases and J by 4 bases, with 13 bases between. The CDR3 coding sequence is TGCAGCGTCGGGCTGGGGTTGTACGAGCAGTACTTC. Protein product: CSVGLGLYEQYF.

This clone was seen only a few times. This rearrangement joins TRBV19 to TRBJ2-3, with 9 bases aligning to TRBD1. V shed 1 base, J shed 3 bases, and the junction held 11 bases outside the gene matches. From germline, CDR1 is LNHDA and CDR2 SQIVND (reference sequence). The CDR3 runs 18 residues. The CDR3 DNA follows: TGTGCCAGTAGTATAGCCGCTCCGGGACAGGGATGGACAGATACGCAGTATTTT. This gives the protein CASSIAAPGQGWTDTQYF.

V is TRBV6-6 and J is TRBJ1-5; D possibly corresponds to TRBD1 (5 bases). The germline gives CDR1 MNHNY, CDR2 SVGAGI (reference sequence). The V and J ends lost 5 bases and 4 bases respectively, with 12 bases between them. The CDR3 has 14 amino acids. The CDR3 reads CASSPYGGNQPQHF. DNA for the CDR3: TGTGCCAGCAGTCCTTATGGGGGAAATCAGCCCCAGCATTTT.

The genes are TRBV7-9 and TRBJ2-7; D gene uncertain. Germline V CDR1 and CDR2: SEHNR, FQNEAQ (reference sequence). The CDR3 is made up of 14 amino acids. Between the trimmed V and J ends, which lost 5 bases and 6 bases, there was a span of 17 bases. The CDR3 DNA reads TGTGCCAGCAGCAAAGCCGGGCAGACCCGCGAGCAGTACTTC. This encodes CASSKAGQTREQYF.